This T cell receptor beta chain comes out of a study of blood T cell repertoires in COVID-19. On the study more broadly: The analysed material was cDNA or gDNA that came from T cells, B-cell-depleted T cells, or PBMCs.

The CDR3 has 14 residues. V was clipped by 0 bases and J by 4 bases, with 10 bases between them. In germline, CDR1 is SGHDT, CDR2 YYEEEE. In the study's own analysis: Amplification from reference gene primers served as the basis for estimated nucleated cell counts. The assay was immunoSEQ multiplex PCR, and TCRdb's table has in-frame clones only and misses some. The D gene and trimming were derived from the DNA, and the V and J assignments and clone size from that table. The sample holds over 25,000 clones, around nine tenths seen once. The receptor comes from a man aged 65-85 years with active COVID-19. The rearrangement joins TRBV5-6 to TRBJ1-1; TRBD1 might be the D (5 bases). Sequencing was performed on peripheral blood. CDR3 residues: CASSLDPGGTEAFF. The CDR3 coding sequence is TGTGCCAGCAGCTTGGACCCGGGGGGCACTGAAGCTTTCTTT.